These 29 T cell receptor beta chains were sequenced from one sample in a study of low-dose radiotherapy and immunotherapy resistance in tumors. Time point in this sample: before trial treatment. Primers targeting TRAV and TRBV primed first-strand cDNA, covering alpha and beta chains. Using a constant-region primer together with a V-primer adapter, TCRs were subjected to 15 to 20 PCR cycles of amplification. Each CDR3 protein gets one entry after TCRdb re-called the reads with MiXCR. In the table there are tens of thousands of distinct CDR3 sequences, about 18% of which are singletons. The source was PBMCs, collected before treatment. The receptor set was obtained from a male donor with prostate cancer.

Many counts were recorded for this clonotype. The chain carries TRBV7-2 and TRBJ2-1, with 7 bases fitting TRBD2. Unmatched junction bases numbered 4, after V lost 5 bases and J lost 0 bases. The CDR3 length is 15 residues. Germline V gene data show CDR1 as SGHTA and CDR2 as FQGNSA. CDR3 loop: CASSPGLGSYNEQFF. The DNA for the CDR3 is TGTGCCAGCAGCCCAGGACTAGGCTCCTACAATGAGCAGTTCTTC.

The table lists this clonotype with many counts. CDR3 nucleotide sequence: TGTGCCAGTCCCAGGGGGGCCGGTGAGACCCAGTACTTC. Translated, it gives CASPRGAGETQYF. This chain joins TRBV5-4 and TRBJ2-5, with a weak D call TRBD1 (7 bases). The CDR3 is made up of 13 amino acids. V lost 8 bases to trimming and J lost 5 bases, with 16 bases between them. Looked up from germline, CDR1 is SGHNT and CDR2 is YYREEE (reference sequence).

This clonotype occurred many times. This chain joins TRBV5-1 and TRBJ1-5; D perhaps matches TRBD1 (5 bases). CDR1 is SGHRS and CDR2 is YFSETQ in the germline V gene. The CDR3 totals 14 residues. V lost 0 bases and J 8 bases, leaving 12 bases between the germline ends. The CDR3, as DNA: TGCGCCAGCAGCTTGGGACAGAGTGGGGAGCCCCAGCATTTT. This encodes CASSLGQSGEPQHF.

About this clonotype itself: This likely came from a read error, as a far larger clone is one base away. V is TRBV7-9 and J is TRBJ2-1; D tentatively reads TRBD1 or TRBD2 (7 bases each). CDR3 length: 15 residues. CDR1 SEHNR and CDR2 FQNEAQ come from the germline V gene (reference sequence). CDR3 in amino acids: CASSLWNRGGNVQFF. The CDR3 nucleotides read TGTGCCAGCAGCTTATGGAACAGGGGAGGGAATGTGCAGTTCTTC.

Ten or more counts support this clonotype. V is TRBV19 and J is TRBJ2-3, with D possibly being TRBD1 (5 bases). CDR3 length: 14 amino acids. The germline V and J ends were trimmed by 5 bases and 2 bases, with 11 bases remaining between them. Germline V gene lookup returns CDR1 LNHDA and CDR2 SQIVND (reference sequence). The CDR3 loop reads CASSPRQFTDTQYF. The CDR3 DNA reads as TGTGCCAGTAGTCCAAGACAGTTCACAGATACGCAGTATTTT.

This clonotype has a count of ten or more. J is TRBJ2-1 and V is TRBV5-5; TRBD1 might be the D (5 bases). The CDR3 is 11 residues long. Trimming shortened V by 5 bases and J by 9 bases, and 9 bases separated the two germline ends. CDR1 and CDR2 from the germline V gene are SGHKS and YYEKEE (reference sequence). CDR3 sequence: CASSRQIEQFF. For the CDR3, the DNA is TGTGCCAGCAGTCGACAGATTGAGCAGTTCTTC.

This clonotype was observed a single time. This chain uses TRBV5-4 with TRBJ2-1; 10 bases are shared with TRBD2. Looked up from germline, CDR1 is SGHNT and CDR2 is YYREEE (reference sequence). There are 16 residues in the CDR3. J lost 9 bases, V lost 2 bases, and 11 bases had no gene match. CDR3 sequence (DNA): TGTGCCAGCAGCTTTAAATCCAGCGGGGGGGCCGGTGAGCAGTTCTTC. This codes for CASSFKSSGGAGEQFF.

This clonotype was seen at least ten times. The rearrangement uses TRBV10-3 and TRBJ2-7, with D perhaps TRBD1 or TRBD2 (5 bases each). Germline CDR1 ENHRY, CDR2 SYGVKD. Trimming removed 2 bases from V and 4 bases from J, with 6 bases in between. The CDR3 length is 12 residues. The CDR3 nucleotides are TGTGCCATCAGTGAGGAGGGGTACGAGCAGTACTTC. This encodes CAISEEGYEQYF.

This chain uses TRBV24-1 with TRBJ2-7, with TRBD1 matching 7 bases. Trimming removed 6 bases from V and 5 bases from J; junction bases left unmatched: 6. The CDR3 sequence is 13 residues long. Per the germline V gene, CDR1 is KGHDR and CDR2 is SFDVKD. CDR3 in amino acids: CATSPTGVDEQYF. In DNA, the CDR3 is TGTGCCACCAGTCCCACAGGGGTCGACGAGCAGTACTTC.

Turning to this clonotype: A far larger clone is one base from this, pointing to a likely read error. The chain recombines TRBV3-1 with TRBJ2-7, with D hard to call. V dropped 3 bases and J dropped 2 bases, with 2 bases sitting between them. From germline, CDR1 is LGHDT and CDR2 YNNKEL (reference sequence). The CDR3 covers 11 residues. The CDR3 spells CASSQAYEQYF. CDR3 nucleotide sequence: TGTGCCAGCAGCCAGGCCTACGAGCAGTACTTC.

This clonotype showed up many times. The V call is TRBV5-4, the J call TRBJ2-7, with 9 positions matching TRBD1. The CDR3 totals 18 residues. The J segment lost 1 base and the V segment lost 1 base, leaving 12 bases of the junction unmatched. Germline V gene data show CDR1 as SGHNT and CDR2 as YYREEE (reference sequence). In nucleotides, the CDR3 is TGTGCCAGCAGCTTGCCAGGTACGGGCGGGACAGGGTCCTACGAGCAGTACTTC. This translates into CASSLPGTGGTGSYEQYF.

Concerning this clonotype itself: This likely stems from a read error, as it lies one base from a far larger clone. The genes are TRBV2 and TRBJ2-7; D is possibly TRBD1 or TRBD2 (5 bases each). The CDR3 has 14 amino acids. Trimming left V 3 bases short and J 7 bases short, with 16 bases between. CDR1 and CDR2 (germline): SNHLY, FYNNEI. The CDR3 loop is CASSDRTGTNEQYF. The CDR3 coding sequence is TGTGCCAGCAGTGACAGGACGGGGACCAATGAGCAGTACTTC. The full variable domain, with the rest looked up from reference TRBV2 and TRBJ2-7, is EPEVTQTPSHQVTQMGQEVILRCVPISNHLYFYWYRQILGQKVEFLVSFYNNEISEKSEIFDDQFSVERPDGSNFTLKIRSTKLEDSAMYFCASSDRTGTNEQYFGPGTRLTVT.

This clonotype was picked up many times. The J gene is TRBJ1-6, the V gene TRBV18; TRBD1 is a possible D gene (6 bases). This CDR3 has 14 residues. Germline V CDR1 and CDR2: KGHSH, LQKENI. V dropped 6 bases and J dropped 5 bases, with 11 bases sitting between them. DNA of the CDR3: TGTGCCAGCTCCCCGGACAGCCATAATTCACCCCTCCACTTT. Its translation: CASSPDSHNSPLHF.

This clonotype was found many times. The chain employs TRBV2 and TRBJ2-1, with 7 bases identical to TRBD2. Germline CDR1 reads SNHLY; CDR2 reads FYNNEI. The CDR3 spans 13 residues. Trimming took 4 bases from V and 9 from J; bases not matched to a gene: 6. The chain's CDR3 is CASSGTRQAEQFF. In DNA form, the CDR3 reads TGTGCCAGCAGTGGGACTAGACAAGCTGAGCAGTTCTTC.

This clonotype has ten or more counts. The chain couples TRBV7-9 to TRBJ1-1; unclear D gene. This CDR3 comprises 13 residues. Trimming removed 5 bases from V and 2 bases from J, with 9 bases in between. Germline V gene lookup returns CDR1 SEHNR and CDR2 FQNEAQ (reference sequence). The CDR3 is CASSRTANTEAFF. The CDR3 coding sequence is TGTGCCAGCAGCCGGACGGCTAACACTGAAGCTTTCTTT.

This clonotype was seen repeatedly, ten times or more. The chain joins TRBV15 to TRBJ2-6, with a possible D match to TRBD1 (6 bases). Germline V lookup: CDR1 LNHNV, CDR2 YYDKDF (reference sequence). Trimming stripped 5 bases from V and 0 bases from J, with 23 bases between. The CDR3 is 20 residues long. CDR3: CATSSVMAGTRNSGANVLTF. The CDR3, as DNA: TGTGCCACCAGCTCGGTGATGGCCGGGACACGGAACTCTGGGGCCAACGTCCTGACTTTC.

CDR3 sequence: CSASYSSGGHQETQYF. The CDR3 DNA sequence: TGCAGTGCCAGTTACTCTAGCGGGGGCCACCAAGAGACCCAGTACTTC. The J gene is TRBJ2-5, the V gene TRBV20-1; 10 nucleotides line up with TRBD2. Trimming cost V 6 bases and J 0 bases; bases outside gene matches: 10. CDR3 length: 16 amino acids. CDR1 is DFQATT and CDR2 is SNEGSKA in the germline V gene (reference sequence).

This clonotype was recorded at least ten times. The V and J genes are TRBV12-3 or TRBV12-4 and TRBJ2-3, with 11 bases lining up with TRBD2. The CDR3 totals 15 residues. The junction had 6 bases not matched to a gene; V was cut back by 6 bases and J by 4 bases. The CDR3 bases are TGTGCCAGCAGAAATAGCGGGGGGGCCGCAGATACGCAGTATTTT. This encodes CASRNSGGAADTQYF.

At least ten counts were recorded for this clonotype. The chain carries TRBV5-1 and TRBJ2-2, with D possibly called TRBD1 or TRBD2 (5 bases each). CDR1 is SGHRS and CDR2 is YFSETQ in the germline V gene. Between the trimmed V and J ends, which lost 0 bases and 5 bases, there was a span of 8 bases. CDR3 size: 14 residues. The CDR3 is CASSLAGRTGELFF. DNA of the CDR3: TGCGCCAGCAGCTTGGCGGGACGGACCGGGGAGCTGTTTTTT.

The chain is built from TRBV6-5 and TRBJ2-1, with D possibly TRBD2 on 7 matching bases. This CDR3 has 13 residues. Trimming pared 7 bases from V and 9 bases from J, leaving 16 bases between. Per germline, CDR1 MNHEY and CDR2 SVGAGI. The CDR3 sequence is CASTLRGGTEQFF. Written as DNA, the CDR3 is TGTGCCAGCACCCTAAGGGGGGGTACTGAGCAGTTCTTC.

The chain is built from TRBV6-2 or TRBV6-3 and TRBJ1-3; TRBD1 agrees at 10 bases. This CDR3 is 13 amino acids long. V lost 11 bases to trimming and J lost 6 bases; unmatched junction nucleotides: 7. Germline assignment: CDR1 MNHEY and CDR2 SVGEGT. CDR3 coding DNA: TGTGCCCATGGGACAGGGGCGGCAAACACCATATATTTT. Translating it yields CAHGTGAANTIYF.

This clonotype was recorded many times. This chain joins TRBV29-1 and TRBJ2-5; D gene ambiguous. This CDR3 has 13 amino acids. V lost 0 bases and J 7 bases, leaving 12 bases between the germline ends. CDR1 is SQVTM and CDR2 is ANQGSEA in the germline V gene. The CDR3 loop is CSVEEGWSRTQYF. In nucleotides, the CDR3 is TGCAGCGTTGAAGAGGGCTGGAGTAGGACCCAGTACTTC.

This clonotype came up many times. The V and J genes are TRBV2 and TRBJ2-2; TRBD1 or TRBD2 may be the D gene (5 bases each). Germline V gene data show CDR1 as SNHLY and CDR2 as FYNNEI. There are 16 residues in the CDR3. Deletions cut 7 bases from V and 0 bases from J, with 15 bases between. The CDR3 reads CASTRQRGPNTGELFF. In DNA, the CDR3 is TGTGCCAGCACACGCCAGAGGGGTCCGAACACCGGGGAGCTGTTTTTT.

The CDR3 loop is CASSQHDSYEQYF. The CDR3 region has the DNA TGTGCCAGCAGCCAGCACGACTCCTACGAGCAGTACTTC. The chain links TRBV3-1 to TRBJ2-7; D is ambiguous. There are 13 residues in the CDR3. Germline CDR1 and CDR2: LGHDT and YNNKEL (reference sequence). V was shortened by 3 bases and J by 0 bases, with 6 bases between the two germline ends.

This clonotype was picked up many times. V is TRBV7-9 and J is TRBJ2-7; no definite D call. V dropped 5 bases and J dropped 2 bases, with 10 bases sitting between them. Germline V gene sequence: CDR1 SEHNR, CDR2 FQNEAQ (reference sequence). The CDR3 totals 13 residues. Written as DNA, the CDR3 is TGTGCCAGCAGCCTTGAAGGGCCCTACGAGCAGTACTTC. Its protein product is CASSLEGPYEQYF.

This clonotype was seen many times. Here the CDR3 reads CATSHVTGREQYF. The CDR3 DNA follows: TGTGCCACTTCCCACGTTACAGGGCGGGAGCAGTACTTC. This chain connects TRBV19 to TRBJ2-7; D is perhaps TRBD1 (6 bases). This CDR3 region has 13 residues. Trimming stripped 10 bases from V and 7 bases from J, with 20 bases between. In germline, CDR1 is LNHDA, CDR2 SQIVND (reference sequence).

This clonotype was picked up many times. This chain links TRBV2 with TRBJ2-5; tentatively, D is TRBD2 (6 bases). Germline CDR1 and CDR2: SNHLY and FYNNEI. V dropped 4 bases and J dropped 4 bases, with 10 bases sitting between them. This CDR3 is built from 13 residues. The CDR3 is CASSVSGGETQYF. CDR3 coding DNA: TGTGCCAGCAGTGTTTCCGGGGGAGAGACCCAGTACTTC.

In its sample, this clonotype was seen many times. The genes are TRBV12-3 or TRBV12-4 and TRBJ2-3; D might be TRBD2 (6 bases). This CDR3 comprises 14 residues. Between the trimmed V and J ends, which lost 7 bases and 5 bases, there was a span of 16 bases. The CDR3 DNA follows: TGTGCCAGCACCCTTCGGAGGGCCGGAGATACGCAGTATTTT. It yields the protein CASTLRRAGDTQYF.

This clonotype was recorded at least ten times. The V gene is TRBV20-1, the J gene TRBJ1-5, with D uncertain. Per germline, CDR1 DFQATT and CDR2 SNEGSKA (reference sequence). The CDR3 sequence is 14 residues long. V was cut by 5 bases and J by 3 bases, with 14 bases left in between. The CDR3 sequence is CSARQGFDNQPQHF. The CDR3 DNA is TGCAGTGCTCGCCAAGGGTTCGACAATCAGCCCCAGCATTTT.